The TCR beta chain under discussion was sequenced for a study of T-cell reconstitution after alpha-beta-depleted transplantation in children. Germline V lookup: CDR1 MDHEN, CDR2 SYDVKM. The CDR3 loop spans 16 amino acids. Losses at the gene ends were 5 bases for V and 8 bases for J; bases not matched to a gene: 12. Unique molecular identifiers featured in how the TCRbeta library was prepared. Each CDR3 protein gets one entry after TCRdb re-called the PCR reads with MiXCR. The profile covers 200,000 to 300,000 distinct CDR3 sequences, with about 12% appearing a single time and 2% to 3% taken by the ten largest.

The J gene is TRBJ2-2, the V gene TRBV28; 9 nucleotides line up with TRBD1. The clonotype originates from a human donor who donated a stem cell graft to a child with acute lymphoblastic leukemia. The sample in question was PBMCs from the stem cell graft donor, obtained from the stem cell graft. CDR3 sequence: CASSHAGTGFGGELFF. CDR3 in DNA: TGTGCCAGCAGTCACGCCGGGACAGGGTTTGGGGGGGAGCTGTTTTTT.